This T cell receptor (beta chain) is drawn from a study of vaccination effects on CD4 cells after COVID-19 (dated by TCRdb to 2022 to 2024). Background on the whole study: Each participant received two doses of an mRNA SARS-CoV-2 vaccine, either BNT162b2 or mRNA-1273. SARS-CoV-2 spike-specific CD4+ TCR repertoires from before and after mRNA vaccination were compared in COVID-19 convalescent patients and in infection-naive vaccine recipients. Altogether, some 11 COVID-19 convalescent patients and 4 SARS-CoV-2-naive healthy vaccine recipients made up the full study. Cultures from other donors in the study were sequenced using the Oncomine TCR Beta short-read assay on an Illumina iSeq 100. Study-level results and caveats: In healthy vaccine recipients, vaccine-induced clones were almost all SARS-CoV-2 mono-reactive, with only 1 of 255 being cross-reactive with common cold coronaviruses. At late post-vaccination timepoints, both infection-induced and vaccine-induced clones showed marked clonal contraction, consistent with waning T cell responses. The study was limited by a small number of convalescent patients and lacked early post-infection timepoints.

In the ViraFEST assay, PBMC were stimulated with viral peptide pools, and TCR sequencing was then used to find antigen-specific CD4+ T cell clonotypes based on their expansion. After around eleven days of culture, CD4+ T cells were isolated with the EasySep CD4+ T cell isolation kit. None of the healthy vaccine recipients had a prior SARS-CoV-2 infection, which was confirmed by nucleocapsid antibody tests that came back negative both before and after vaccination. Some 2 million PBMC per well were cultured with around 10 ug/ml peptides in IMDM containing roughly 5% human AB serum, approximately 9.9 IU/ml IL-2 and gentamicin. On days 3 and 7, half of the culture medium was replaced with fresh IL-2-containing medium. Unless noted otherwise, every peptide stimulation condition was grown in triplicate wells. Using Ficoll-Paque Plus gradient centrifugation, PBMC were separated from whole blood and then either used fresh or cryopreserved at -140C. Overlapping peptide pools spanned the spike proteins of SARS-CoV-2 and the common cold coronaviruses HCoV-NL63, HCoV-OC43 and HCoV-229E. The QIAamp micro DNA kit was used to extract genomic DNA from the cultured CD4+ T cells.

Concerning this clone: No cognate antigen has been identified for it. The input lacks base qualities; no much larger clone sits a single base away.

Library preparation used the immunoSEQ multiplex PCR assay. DNA from the cultured, isolated CD4+ T cells was subjected to TCR beta CDR3 sequencing. As for the authors' bioinformatics: Non-productive TCR sequences were removed, reads were trimmed to the CDR3 region, and CDR3s of at least 7 amino acids were retained. The MANAFEST web app was used to identify antigen-specific clonotypes by comparing expansion in peptide wells with expansion in reference cultures. For clones to be considered positive, expansion at FDR<0.05 versus reference and all other wells, an odds ratio above 5, and a frequency above 0.1% in two replicate wells were required. A clonotype was defined as cross-reactive if the clonotype was significantly expanded both in SARS-CoV-2 spike wells and in at least one common cold coronavirus spike condition. Using the stringdist R package, CDR3 similarity was measured by Levenshtein distance, and unrooted trees were constructed with ape in R 3.6.1. This is the immuneACCESS table as TCRdb keeps it, with only in-frame sequences that have V and J called. A part of the clones is gone; compared with another copy, unresolved V genes explain less than half, and the rest is unexplained. That table supplies the V and J calls and clone size; D and trimming were determined from the DNA. The table for this sample lists roughly 20,000 clones; 70% of them were counted only once. The biggest ten clones account for 15% to 20% of the sample.

The germline V gene provides CDR1 MNHEY and CDR2 SVGAGI. Measured from the cysteine to the phenylalanine, the CDR3 is 15 residues long. This entry keeps only the CDR3 DNA: 45 bases, framed from base 1. V was cut back by 0 bases and J by 0 bases, leaving a gap of 6 bases between them. In this chain, TRBV6-5 is recombined with TRBJ1-5; no D gene is confidently identified. The TCR comes from a human donor who received a COVID-19 vaccine. Sequences were derived from CD4+ T cells from PBMCs cultured with HCoV-229E spike peptides, sampled before COVID-19 vaccination. The label giving this sample's cell subset or site can be read as: HCoV-229E spike overlapping peptide pool stimulation. The CDR3: CASSYSVISNQPQHF. The sequenced DNA: TGTGCCAGCAGTTACTCAGTTATTAGCAATCAGCCCCAGCATTTT.